These 21 T cell receptor beta chains share one sample of origin, sequenced in a study of blood T cells in healthy people across ages. A second PCR, run for roughly 6 to 11 cycles, used a sample-barcoded 5' primer plus a J-beta primer mix. TCRdb re-analysed the 5' RACE reads in MiXCR, keeping a single row per CDR3 protein. Here the sample spans 2 million or so distinct CDR3 sequences, 49% being singletons. The sequenced sample consisted of blood. Every receptor here comes from a woman between 40 and 55 years old in good health.

The gene calls are TRBV5-1 and TRBJ2-5; D is perhaps TRBD1 (5 bases). Trimming pared 0 bases from V and 1 base from J, leaving 13 bases between. Germline assignment: CDR1 SGHRS and CDR2 YFSETQ. This CDR3 is 16 amino acids long. This CDR3 is CASSLAPGSGQETQYF. The CDR3 region has the DNA TGCGCCAGCAGCTTGGCCCCAGGGTCAGGCCAAGAGACCCAGTACTTC.

This clonotype was seen only a few times. DNA for the CDR3: TGTGCCAGCAGCTCCAGGGTCGGTTACGGCTACACCTTC. This sequence encodes CASSSRVGYGYTF. V usage is TRBV13 and J usage is TRBJ1-2, with D maybe TRBD1 (5 bases). Germline V gives CDR1 PRHDT, CDR2 FYEKMQ (reference sequence). This CDR3 has 13 residues. V lost 4 bases and J 8 bases, leaving 14 bases between the germline ends.

In this sample, this clonotype turned up many times. Germline and junction disagree at one end, which may indicate a read error. The chain is built from TRBV27 and TRBJ2-5, with D perhaps matching TRBD2 (6 bases). Germline loops: CDR1 MNHEY, CDR2 SMNVEV (reference sequence). This CDR3 contains 14 residues. The CDR3 DNA follows: TGTGCCAGCAGCTTATTAGGAGGGCAAGAGACCCAGTACTTC. It specifies CASSLLGGQETQYF.

This sequence joins TRBV5-5 and TRBJ1-4; no firm D call. CDR3 length equals 12 residues. The ends were cut back, 0 bases at V and 11 bases at J, with 8 bases in the middle. From germline, CDR1 is SGHKS and CDR2 YYEKEE (reference sequence). The CDR3 is CASSLETRKLFF. DNA of the CDR3: TGTGCCAGCAGCTTGGAAACCCGGAAACTGTTTTTT.

The chain has TRBV11-2 and TRBJ2-5, with D possibly TRBD1 on 6 matching bases. Looked up from germline, CDR1 is SGHAT and CDR2 is FQNNGV. This CDR3 region has 15 residues. V lost 4 bases and J 1 base, leaving 13 bases between the germline ends. The CDR3 region has the DNA TGTGCCAGCAGCTCCCTGGGGGCTCGCCAAGAGACCCAGTACTTC. It specifies CASSSLGARQETQYF.

J is TRBJ2-1 and V is TRBV7-2; D not resolved. Trimming pared 1 base from V and 0 bases from J, leaving 7 bases between. This CDR3 comprises 15 residues. Germline V lookup: CDR1 SGHTA, CDR2 FQGNSA. The CDR3 nucleotides are TGTGCCAGCAGCTTAGATTATAGCTCCTACAATGAGCAGTTCTTC. The encoded protein is CASSLDYSSYNEQFF.

In its sample, this clonotype was seen once. The chain employs TRBV6-5 and TRBJ1-2, with 7 bases fitting TRBD1. Germline V CDR1 and CDR2: MNHEY, SVGAGI. The CDR3 spans 16 residues. The ends lost 5 bases at V and 8 bases at J; junction bases unmatched: 17. The CDR3 protein is CASSPGQTGREVGYTF. The CDR3 region has the DNA TGTGCCAGCAGTCCGGGGCAGACAGGGCGTGAAGTAGGCTACACCTTC.

This clonotype occurred a few times. The chain couples TRBV7-2 to TRBJ1-2; D is perhaps TRBD1 (5 bases). Germline V lookup: CDR1 SGHTA, CDR2 FQGNSA. The CDR3 totals 10 residues. For the CDR3, the DNA is TGTGCGAGGGGTAACTATGGCTACACCTTC. This encodes CARGNYGYTF.

The rearrangement links TRBV6-1 to TRBJ1-2; TRBD1 matches 7 bases. J gave up 4 bases and V 5 bases, and 7 bases lay outside the gene matches. The CDR3 consists of 14 residues. CDR1 is MNHNS, CDR2 SASEGT, per germline. The CDR3 region has the DNA TGTGCCAGCAGTATGACAGGGATTAGCTATGGCTACACCTTC. This codes for CASSMTGISYGYTF.

The chain is built from TRBV28 and TRBJ2-3; 9 nucleotides agree with TRBD2. From germline, CDR1 is MDHEN and CDR2 SYDVKM. The CDR3 sequence is 17 residues long. V lost 3 bases to trimming and J lost 3 bases; unmatched junction nucleotides: 10. The CDR3, as DNA: TGTGCCAGCAGTTTTCTAGCGGGGAATTTCCGGACAGATACGCAGTATTTT. Translated: CASSFLAGNFRTDTQYF.

This rearrangement joins TRBV6-4 to TRBJ2-1; D may correspond to TRBD1 or TRBD2 (6 bases each). V lost 0 bases to trimming and J lost 5 bases, with 11 bases between them. Per germline, CDR1 MRHNA and CDR2 SNTAGT. This CDR3 is 15 amino acids long. The CDR3 DNA reads as TGTGCCAGCAGTGACTCTGGCGGGACACACAATGAGCAGTTCTTC. It encodes CASSDSGGTHNEQFF.

A few counts support this clonotype. V gene TRBV21-1 combines with J gene TRBJ2-1; no DNA check was done on the table's D call, TRBD2. TRBV21-1 is a recognized pseudogene. The CDR3 loop spans 13 amino acids. The CDR3 region is CASRGPADNEQFF. CDR3 nucleotide sequence: TGTGCCAGCCGCGGCCCTGCGGACAATGAGCAGTTCTTC.

The chain has TRBV7-2 and TRBJ2-3, with D tentatively TRBD2 (6 bases). This CDR3 region has 15 residues. CDR1 is SGHTA, CDR2 FQGNSA, per germline. Trimming left V 5 bases short and J 9 bases short, with 21 bases between. Here the CDR3 DNA reads TGTGCCAGCAGCCTTAGCGACAATCTGGGAGGAACGCAGTATTTT. Translating gives CASSLSDNLGGTQYF.

Only a few counts were recorded for this clonotype. This chain uses TRBV7-6 with TRBJ1-2; perhaps TRBD1 as D (5 bases). V lost 5 bases and J lost 5, with 21 bases in between. The CDR3 length is 16 residues. Germline V CDR1 and CDR2: SGHVS, FNYEAQ. CDR3: CASSLTAGLVEYGYTF. The CDR3 DNA reads TGTGCCAGCAGCCTAACGGCAGGGTTGGTGGAGTATGGCTACACCTTC.

This sequence joins TRBV4-2 and TRBJ2-5; 9 bases align to TRBD2. V was pared by 1 base and J by 5 bases, with 8 bases of the junction left unmatched. CDR1 LGHNA and CDR2 YNFKEQ come from the germline V gene. CDR3 size: 16 residues. CDR3 bases: TGTGCCAGCAGCCAAGGGGATGCGGGGGGGCCTGAGACCCAGTACTTC. Translation gives CASSQGDAGGPETQYF.

The rearrangement joins TRBV4-3 to TRBJ2-1; 7 bases map to TRBD2. CDR3 length: 17 amino acids. Germline CDR1 is LGHNA and CDR2 is YSLEER. V was clipped by 0 bases and J by 5 bases; unmatched bases: 10. CDR3 sequence reads: CASSQDPPSGLNNEQFF. The CDR3 DNA sequence: TGCGCCAGCAGCCAAGATCCCCCTAGCGGTCTAAACAATGAGCAGTTCTTC.

The chain employs TRBV6-5 and TRBJ1-4; the D is unclear. Germline V gene lookup returns CDR1 MNHEY and CDR2 SVGAGI. Trimming left V 5 bases short and J 6 bases short, with 10 bases between. The CDR3 spans 13 residues. CDR3 in DNA: TGTGCCAGCAGTGGGTGGCCGGATGAAAAACTGTTTTTT. Its translation is CASSGWPDEKLFF.

The chain combines TRBV18 with TRBJ1-2; 8 bases fit TRBD1. This CDR3 contains 15 residues. Looked up from germline, CDR1 is KGHSH and CDR2 is LQKENI. Trimming took 5 bases from V and 5 from J; bases not matched to a gene: 10. The CDR3 here is CASSADRAGVYGYTF. CDR3 DNA: TGTGCCAGCTCAGCGGACAGGGCCGGGGTGTATGGCTACACCTTC.

A remark on this clonotype: A much larger clone is a single base away; this may be a read error. The chain combines TRBV12-3 or TRBV12-4 with TRBJ2-6; tentatively, D is TRBD1 (6 bases). The length of the CDR3 is 15 residues. Trimming took off 2 bases at V and 2 bases at J, with 7 bases between the two ends. CDR3 DNA: TGTGCCAGCAGTTTAAGACAGGCTGGGGCCAACGTCCTGACTTTC. Amino acids: CASSLRQAGANVLTF.

The rearrangement joins TRBV4-3 to TRBJ2-7; D uncertain. The V gene's germline CDR1 is LGHNA and CDR2 YSLEER. Trimming cost V 0 bases and J 2 bases, with 11 bases left between them. The CDR3 is 15 amino acids. The CDR3 region is CASSQDTGSPYEQYF. CDR3 coding DNA: TGCGCCAGCAGCCAAGATACCGGCAGCCCCTACGAGCAGTACTTC.

The gene calls are TRBV12-3 or TRBV12-4 and TRBJ1-5; 7 nucleotides line up with TRBD1. There are 13 residues in the CDR3. Unmatched junction bases numbered 6, after V lost 6 bases and J lost 7 bases. The CDR3, as DNA: TGTGCCAGCAGGCTACAGGGGTCGCAGCCCCAGCATTTT. It yields the protein CASRLQGSQPQHF.